These 10 T cell receptor beta chains share one sample of origin, sequenced in a study of T cell repertoires in cytomegalovirus infection. Each CDR3 protein gets one entry after TCRdb re-called the reads with MiXCR. The profile shows 600,000 to 800,000 distinct CDR3 sequences, approximately 25% of them singletons. Source material: CD8+ T cells from PBMCs. The receptor source for this set is a human donor in good health (CMV status not recorded). Some clones in this sample may be carry-over from other donors' samples.

Only a few counts were recorded for this clonotype. The chain is built from TRBV6-2 or TRBV6-3 and TRBJ2-1; D may be TRBD2 (6 bases). CDR3 length equals 16 residues. The V gene lost 4 bases and the J gene lost 6 bases, with 19 bases spanning the gap. Germline assignment: CDR1 MNHEY and CDR2 SVGEGT. CDR3 nucleotides: TGTGCCAGCAGTTTTTCGGTCCTTCTAGCGTTCAATGAGCAGTTCTTC. It encodes CASSFSVLLAFNEQFF.

The CDR3, as DNA: TGTGCCAGCAGTGGACTTGGGGGAGAGACCCAGTACTTC. Its protein product is CASSGLGGETQYF. The chain has TRBV27 and TRBJ2-5; TRBD1 or TRBD2 may be the D gene (5 bases each). The CDR3 is 13 residues long. Trimming took off 5 bases at V and 4 bases at J, with 11 bases between the two ends. Germline V gene data show CDR1 as MNHEY and CDR2 as SMNVEV (reference sequence).

This chain connects TRBV29-1 to TRBJ2-3; 11 bases match TRBD2. CDR1 is SQVTM and CDR2 is ANQGSEA in the germline V gene. Trimming cost V 2 bases and J 5 bases; bases outside gene matches: 12. This CDR3 has 17 residues. As DNA, the CDR3 is TGCAGCGTTGAATTAGCGGGGGGGCAGAGCGTAGTAGATACGCAGTATTTT. It yields the protein CSVELAGGQSVVDTQYF.

This clonotype was counted only a few times. The chain carries TRBV6-5 and TRBJ1-1; D gene unclear. CDR3 length equals 14 residues. Trimming cost V 0 bases and J 5 bases, with 10 bases left between them. CDR1 and CDR2 (germline): MNHEY, SVGAGI. CDR3 sequence (DNA): TGTGCCAGCAGTTACTCGCTCCCCAATACTGAAGCTTTCTTT. Translated, it gives CASSYSLPNTEAFF.

J is TRBJ1-5 and V is TRBV20-1; 8 bases agree with TRBD1. Trimming at V came to 4 bases and at J to 0 bases, leaving 11 bases not matched to a gene. From germline, CDR1 is DFQATT and CDR2 SNEGSKA (reference sequence). The CDR3 extends over 17 amino acids. As DNA, the CDR3 is TGCAGTGCTACAACAACAGGGGGACCTTATAGCAATCAGCCCCAGCATTTT. Translating gives CSATTTGGPYSNQPQHF.

This clonotype was counted many times. V usage is TRBV7-8 and J usage is TRBJ2-3; D might be TRBD2 (5 bases). Germline-derived CDR1 and CDR2 are SGHVS and FQNEAQ. Between the trimmed V and J ends, which lost 4 bases and 2 bases, there was a span of 25 bases. There are 19 residues in the CDR3. The CDR3: CASSSKDYITPQDTDTQYF. The CDR3, as DNA: TGTGCCAGCAGCTCGAAAGACTATATAACCCCACAAGACACAGATACGCAGTATTTT. Full variable domain (remainder filled in from reference TRBV7-8 and TRBJ2-3): GAGVSQSPRYKVAKRGQDVALRCDPISGHVSLFWYQQALGQGPEFLTYFQNEAQLDKSGLPSDRFFAERPEGSVSTLKIQRTQQEDSAVYLCASSSKDYITPQDTDTQYFGPGTRLTVL.

The rearrangement joins TRBV20-1 to TRBJ1-2; possible D gene TRBD1, 6 bases. Germline V gives CDR1 DFQATT, CDR2 SNEGSKA (reference sequence). This CDR3 spans 15 amino acids. Between the trimmed V and J ends, which lost 0 bases and 4 bases, there was a span of 15 bases. CDR3 nucleotide sequence: TGCAGTGCTAGAGATCTTGTTACAGGGCCCTATGGCTACACCTTC. This codes for CSARDLVTGPYGYTF.

This clonotype was detected many times. The chain couples TRBV10-3 to TRBJ1-2, with no clear D. Trimming pared 4 bases from V and 8 bases from J, leaving 20 bases between. This CDR3 contains 15 residues. Germline V CDR1 and CDR2: ENHRY, SYGVKD. This CDR3 is CAISGSDTTMEGYTF. Here the CDR3 DNA reads TGTGCCATCAGTGGTTCCGACACGACTATGGAAGGCTACACCTTC.

In its sample, this clonotype was seen many times. The chain uses TRBV12-3 or TRBV12-4 and TRBJ1-1; D unresolved. Deletions cut 4 bases from V and 0 bases from J, with 12 bases between. The CDR3 spans 15 residues. CDR3 bases: TGTGCCAGCAGTTCGCCAGCATATCTGAACACTGAAGCTTTCTTT. It specifies CASSSPAYLNTEAFF.

The CDR3 spells CASSLKAGRKNSPLHF. The CDR3 bases are TGTGCCAGCAGTTTAAAGGCGGGGAGGAAGAATTCACCCCTCCACTTT. The chain uses TRBV12-3 or TRBV12-4 and TRBJ1-6; D remains ambiguous. CDR3 size: 16 residues. The V end was cut by 2 bases, the J end by 7 bases, with 15 bases between.